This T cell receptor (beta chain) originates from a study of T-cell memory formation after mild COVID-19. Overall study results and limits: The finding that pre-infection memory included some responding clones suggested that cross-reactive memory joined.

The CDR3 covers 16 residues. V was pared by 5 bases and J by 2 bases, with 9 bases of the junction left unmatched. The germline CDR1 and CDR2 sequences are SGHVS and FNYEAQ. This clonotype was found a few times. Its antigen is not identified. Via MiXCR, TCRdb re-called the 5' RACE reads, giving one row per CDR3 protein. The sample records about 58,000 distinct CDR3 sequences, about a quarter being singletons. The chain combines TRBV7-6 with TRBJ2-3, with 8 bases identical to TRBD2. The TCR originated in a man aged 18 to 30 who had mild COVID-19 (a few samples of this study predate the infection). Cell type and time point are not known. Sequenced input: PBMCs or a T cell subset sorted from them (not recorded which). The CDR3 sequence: CASSRRTSLITDTQYF. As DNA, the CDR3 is TGTGCCAGCAGCCGCCGGACTAGCCTCATCACAGATACGCAGTATTTT.